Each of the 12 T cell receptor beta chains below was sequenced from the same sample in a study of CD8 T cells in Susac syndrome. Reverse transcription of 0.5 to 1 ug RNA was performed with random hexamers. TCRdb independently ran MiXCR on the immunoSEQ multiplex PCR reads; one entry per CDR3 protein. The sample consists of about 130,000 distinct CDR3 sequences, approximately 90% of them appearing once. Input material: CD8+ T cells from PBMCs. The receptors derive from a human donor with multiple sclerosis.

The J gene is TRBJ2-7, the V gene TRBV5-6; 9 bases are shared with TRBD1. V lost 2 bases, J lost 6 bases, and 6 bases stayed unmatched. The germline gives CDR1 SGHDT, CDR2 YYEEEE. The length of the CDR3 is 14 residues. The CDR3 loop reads CASSFGTGKVEQYF. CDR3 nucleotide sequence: TGTGCCAGCAGCTTCGGGACAGGGAAAGTCGAGCAGTACTTC.

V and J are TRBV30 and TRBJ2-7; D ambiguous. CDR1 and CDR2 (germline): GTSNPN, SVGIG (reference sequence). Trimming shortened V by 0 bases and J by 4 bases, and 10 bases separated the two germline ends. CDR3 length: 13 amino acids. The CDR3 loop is CAWSVPLSYEQYF. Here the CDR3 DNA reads TGTGCCTGGAGTGTACCCCTCTCTTACGAGCAGTACTTC.

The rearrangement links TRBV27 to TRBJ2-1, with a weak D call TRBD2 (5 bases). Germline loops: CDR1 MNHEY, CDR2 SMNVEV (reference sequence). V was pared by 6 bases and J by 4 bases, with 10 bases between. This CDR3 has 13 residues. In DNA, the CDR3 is TGTGCCAGCAGCCGGACTTCTTACAATGAGCAGTTCTTC. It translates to CASSRTSYNEQFF.

DNA for the CDR3: TGTGCCAGTAGCCACGTCGGGGACCACGAGCAGTACTTC. Protein product: CASSHVGDHEQYF. The V gene is TRBV19, the J gene TRBJ2-7; the D gene could be TRBD1 or TRBD2 (5 bases each). V dropped 6 bases and J dropped 5 bases, with 14 bases sitting between them. The germline V gene encodes CDR1 LNHDA and CDR2 SQIVND (reference sequence). There are 13 residues in the CDR3.

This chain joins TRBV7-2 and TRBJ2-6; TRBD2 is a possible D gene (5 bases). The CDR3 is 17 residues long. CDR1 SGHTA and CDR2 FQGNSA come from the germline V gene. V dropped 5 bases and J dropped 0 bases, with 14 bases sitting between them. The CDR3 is CASSPRAGRSGANVLTF. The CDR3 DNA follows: TGTGCCAGCAGCCCGCGGGCGGGCCGCTCTGGGGCCAACGTCCTGACTTTC. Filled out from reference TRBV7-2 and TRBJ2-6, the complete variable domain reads GAGVSQSPSNKVTEKGKDVELRCDPISGHTALYWYRQSLGQGLEFLIYFQGNSAPDKSGLPSDRFSAERTGGSVSTLTIQRTQQEDSAVYLCASSPRAGRSGANVLTFGAGSRLTVL.

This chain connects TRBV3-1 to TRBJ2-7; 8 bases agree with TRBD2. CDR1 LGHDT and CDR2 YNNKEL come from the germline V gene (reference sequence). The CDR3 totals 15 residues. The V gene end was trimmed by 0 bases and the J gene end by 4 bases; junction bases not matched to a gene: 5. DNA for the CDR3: TGTGCCAGCAGCCAAGAGGGAACTAGCGGTTACGAGCAGTACTTC. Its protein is CASSQEGTSGYEQYF.

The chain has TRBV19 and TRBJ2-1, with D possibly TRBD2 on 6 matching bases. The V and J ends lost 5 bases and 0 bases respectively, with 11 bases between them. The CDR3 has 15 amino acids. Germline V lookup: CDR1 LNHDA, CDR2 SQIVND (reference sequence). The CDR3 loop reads CASSRDWSSYNEQFF. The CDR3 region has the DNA TGTGCCAGTAGTCGGGACTGGAGCTCCTACAATGAGCAGTTCTTC.

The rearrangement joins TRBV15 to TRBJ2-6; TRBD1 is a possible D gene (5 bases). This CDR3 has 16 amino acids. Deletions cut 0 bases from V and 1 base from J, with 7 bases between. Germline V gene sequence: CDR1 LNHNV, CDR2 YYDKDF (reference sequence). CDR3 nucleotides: TGTGCCACCAGCAGAGATCAGGGTTCTGGGGCCAACGTCCTGACTTTC. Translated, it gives CATSRDQGSGANVLTF.

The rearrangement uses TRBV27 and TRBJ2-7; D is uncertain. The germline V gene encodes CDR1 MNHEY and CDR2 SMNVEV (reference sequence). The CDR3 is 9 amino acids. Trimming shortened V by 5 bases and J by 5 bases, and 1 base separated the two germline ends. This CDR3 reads CASSNEQYF. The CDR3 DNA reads TGTGCCAGCAGTAACGAGCAGTACTTC.

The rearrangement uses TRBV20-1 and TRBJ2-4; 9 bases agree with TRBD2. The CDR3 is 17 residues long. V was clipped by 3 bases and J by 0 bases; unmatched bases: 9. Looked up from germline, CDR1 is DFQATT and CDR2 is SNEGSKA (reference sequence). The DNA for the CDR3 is TGCAGTGCTAGTGCACTAGCGGGCAACCTAGCCAAAAACATTCAGTACTTC. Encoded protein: CSASALAGNLAKNIQYF.

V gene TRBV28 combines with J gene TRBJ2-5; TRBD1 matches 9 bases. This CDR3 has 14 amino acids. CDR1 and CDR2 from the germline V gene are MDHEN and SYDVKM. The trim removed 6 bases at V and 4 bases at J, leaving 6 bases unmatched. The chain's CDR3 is CASSFDRGGETQYF. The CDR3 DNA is TGTGCCAGCAGCTTCGACAGGGGGGGAGAGACCCAGTACTTC.

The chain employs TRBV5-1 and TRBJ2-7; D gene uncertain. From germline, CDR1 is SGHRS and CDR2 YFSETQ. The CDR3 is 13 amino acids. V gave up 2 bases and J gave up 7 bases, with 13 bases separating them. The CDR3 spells CASSLTGPWEQYF. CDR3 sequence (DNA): TGCGCCAGCAGCTTAACTGGCCCTTGGGAGCAGTACTTC.